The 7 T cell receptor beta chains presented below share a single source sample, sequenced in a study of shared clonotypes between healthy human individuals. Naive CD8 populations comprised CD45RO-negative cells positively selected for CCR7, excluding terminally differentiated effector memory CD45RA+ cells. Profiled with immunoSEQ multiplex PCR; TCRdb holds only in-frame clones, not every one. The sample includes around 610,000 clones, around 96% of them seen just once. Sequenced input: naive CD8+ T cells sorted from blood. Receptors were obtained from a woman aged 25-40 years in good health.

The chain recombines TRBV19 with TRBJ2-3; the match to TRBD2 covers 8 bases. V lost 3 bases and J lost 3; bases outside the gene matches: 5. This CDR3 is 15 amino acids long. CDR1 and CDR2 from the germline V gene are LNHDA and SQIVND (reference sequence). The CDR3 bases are TGTGCCAGTAGTATCACGGGAGGGCCGACAGATACGCAGTATTTT. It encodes CASSITGGPTDTQYF.

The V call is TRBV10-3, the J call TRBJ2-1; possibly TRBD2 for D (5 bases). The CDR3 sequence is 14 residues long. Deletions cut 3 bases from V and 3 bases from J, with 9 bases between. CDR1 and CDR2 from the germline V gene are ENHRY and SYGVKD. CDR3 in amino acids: CAISDHTSYNEQFF. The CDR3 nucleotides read TGTGCCATCAGTGACCATACTAGCTACAATGAGCAGTTCTTC.

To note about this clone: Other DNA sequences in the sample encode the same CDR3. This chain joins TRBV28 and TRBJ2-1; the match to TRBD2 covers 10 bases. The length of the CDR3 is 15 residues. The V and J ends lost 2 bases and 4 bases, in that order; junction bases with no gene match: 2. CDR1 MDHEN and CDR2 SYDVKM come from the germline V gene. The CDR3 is CASSLRTSGYNEQFF. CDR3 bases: TGTGCCAGCAGTTTAAGGACTAGCGGTTACAATGAGCAGTTCTTC.

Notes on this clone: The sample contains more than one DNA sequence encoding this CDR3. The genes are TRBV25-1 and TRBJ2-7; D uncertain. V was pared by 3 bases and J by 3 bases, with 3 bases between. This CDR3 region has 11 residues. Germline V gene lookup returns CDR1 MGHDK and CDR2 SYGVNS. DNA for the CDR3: TGTGCCAGCAGTGACGGCTACGAGCAGTACTTC. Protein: CASSDGYEQYF.

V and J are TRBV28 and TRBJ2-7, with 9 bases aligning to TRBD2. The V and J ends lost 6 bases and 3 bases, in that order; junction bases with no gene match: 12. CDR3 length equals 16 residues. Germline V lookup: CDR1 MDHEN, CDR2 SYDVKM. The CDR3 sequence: CASSYGTSFQFYEQYF. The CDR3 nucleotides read TGTGCCAGCAGCTACGGGACTAGCTTTCAATTCTACGAGCAGTACTTC.

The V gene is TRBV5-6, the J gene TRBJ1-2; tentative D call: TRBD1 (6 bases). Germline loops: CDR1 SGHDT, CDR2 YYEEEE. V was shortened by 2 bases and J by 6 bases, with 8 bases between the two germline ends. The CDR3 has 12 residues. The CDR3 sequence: CASSFTGNGYTF. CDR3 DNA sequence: TGTGCCAGCAGCTTTACAGGGAATGGCTACACCTTC.

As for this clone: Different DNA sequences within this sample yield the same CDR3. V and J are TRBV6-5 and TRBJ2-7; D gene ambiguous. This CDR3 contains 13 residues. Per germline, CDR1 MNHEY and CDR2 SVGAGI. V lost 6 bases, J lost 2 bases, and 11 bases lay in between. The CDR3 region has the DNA TGTGCCAGCAGCCCCGGCCCTGCCTACGAGCAGTACTTC. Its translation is CASSPGPAYEQYF.